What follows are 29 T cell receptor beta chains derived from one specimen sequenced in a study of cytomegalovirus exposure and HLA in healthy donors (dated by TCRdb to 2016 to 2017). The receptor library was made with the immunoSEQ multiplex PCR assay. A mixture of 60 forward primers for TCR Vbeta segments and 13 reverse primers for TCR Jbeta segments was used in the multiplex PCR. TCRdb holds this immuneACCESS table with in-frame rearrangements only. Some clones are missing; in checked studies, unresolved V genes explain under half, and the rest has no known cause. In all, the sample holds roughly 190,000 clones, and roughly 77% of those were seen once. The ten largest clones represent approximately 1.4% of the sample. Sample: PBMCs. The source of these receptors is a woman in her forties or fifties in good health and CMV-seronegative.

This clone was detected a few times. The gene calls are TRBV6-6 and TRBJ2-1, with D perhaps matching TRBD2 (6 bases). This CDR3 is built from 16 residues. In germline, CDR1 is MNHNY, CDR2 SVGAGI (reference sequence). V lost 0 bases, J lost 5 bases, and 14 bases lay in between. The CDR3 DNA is TGTGCCAGCAGTTACTCGGGGGGTTCCCGTAACAATGAGCAGTTCTTC. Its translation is CASSYSGGSRNNEQFF.

The CDR3 DNA follows: TGTGCCATCTCAGGACCGGGCCTAGCCATCACTGAAGCTTTCTTT. Residues: CAISGPGLAITEAFF. The chain is built from TRBV15 and TRBJ1-1; D is uncertain. The CDR3 consists of 15 residues. CDR1 and CDR2 (germline): LNHNV, YYDKDF (reference sequence). V lost 10 bases and J 4 bases, leaving 22 bases between the germline ends.

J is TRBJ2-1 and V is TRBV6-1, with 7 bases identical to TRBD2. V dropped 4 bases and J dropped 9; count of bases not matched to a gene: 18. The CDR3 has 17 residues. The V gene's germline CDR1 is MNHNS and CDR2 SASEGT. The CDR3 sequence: CASSGEGRILPMGEQFF. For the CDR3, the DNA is TGTGCCAGCAGTGGGGAGGGAAGGATCCTCCCGATGGGTGAGCAGTTCTTC.

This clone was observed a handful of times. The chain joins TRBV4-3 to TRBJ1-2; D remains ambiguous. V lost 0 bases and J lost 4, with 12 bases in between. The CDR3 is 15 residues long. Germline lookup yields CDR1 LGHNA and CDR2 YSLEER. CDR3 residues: CASSQDARAFYGYTF. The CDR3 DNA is TGCGCCAGCAGCCAAGATGCACGAGCTTTCTATGGCTACACCTTC.

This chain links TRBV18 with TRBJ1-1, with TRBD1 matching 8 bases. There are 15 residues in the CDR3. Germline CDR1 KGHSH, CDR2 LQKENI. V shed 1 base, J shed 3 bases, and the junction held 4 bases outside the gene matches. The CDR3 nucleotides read TGTGCCAGCTCACCACAGACAGGGGCAGACACTGAAGCTTTCTTT. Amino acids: CASSPQTGADTEAFF.

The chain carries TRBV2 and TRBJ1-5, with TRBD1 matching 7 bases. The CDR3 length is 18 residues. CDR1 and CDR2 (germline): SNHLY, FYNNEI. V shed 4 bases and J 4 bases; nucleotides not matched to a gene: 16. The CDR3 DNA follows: TGTGCCAGCAGTGGGGTCTTGACAGGGCAACTGAGGAATCAGCCCCAGCATTTT. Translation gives CASSGVLTGQLRNQPQHF.

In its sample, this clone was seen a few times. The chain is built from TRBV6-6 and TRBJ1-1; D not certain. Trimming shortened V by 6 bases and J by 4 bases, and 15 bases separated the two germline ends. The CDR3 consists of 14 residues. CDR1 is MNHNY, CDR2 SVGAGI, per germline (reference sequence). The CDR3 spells CASSRQVPATEAFF. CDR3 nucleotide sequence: TGTGCCAGCAGCCGGCAGGTCCCGGCCACTGAAGCTTTCTTT.

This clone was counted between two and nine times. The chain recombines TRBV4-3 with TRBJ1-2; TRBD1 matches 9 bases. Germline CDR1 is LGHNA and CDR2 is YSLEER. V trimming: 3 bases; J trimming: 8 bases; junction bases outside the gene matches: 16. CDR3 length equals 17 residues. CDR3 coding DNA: TGCGCCAGCAGCCAGGGGGGGCCGGGACAGGGAGGTCACGGCTACACCTTC. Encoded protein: CASSQGGPGQGGHGYTF.

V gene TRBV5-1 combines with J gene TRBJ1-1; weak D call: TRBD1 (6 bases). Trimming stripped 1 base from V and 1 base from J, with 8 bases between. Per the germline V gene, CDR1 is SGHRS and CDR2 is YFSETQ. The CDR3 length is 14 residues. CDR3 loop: CASSLNRANTEAFF. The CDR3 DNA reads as TGCGCCAGCAGCTTGAACAGGGCGAACACTGAAGCTTTCTTT.

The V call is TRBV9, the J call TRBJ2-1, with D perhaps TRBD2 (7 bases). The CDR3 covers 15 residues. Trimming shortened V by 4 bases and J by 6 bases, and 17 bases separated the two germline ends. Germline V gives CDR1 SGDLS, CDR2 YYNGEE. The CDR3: CASSPVGGAVNEQFF. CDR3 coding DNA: TGTGCCAGCAGCCCCGTAGGGGGGGCGGTCAATGAGCAGTTCTTC.

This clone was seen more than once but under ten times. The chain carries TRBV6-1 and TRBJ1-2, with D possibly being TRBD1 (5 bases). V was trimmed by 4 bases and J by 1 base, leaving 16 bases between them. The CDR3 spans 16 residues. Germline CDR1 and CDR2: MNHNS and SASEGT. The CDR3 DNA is TGTGCCAGCAGTGTTGGCGGGACCCAAGATAACTATGGCTACACCTTC. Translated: CASSVGGTQDNYGYTF.

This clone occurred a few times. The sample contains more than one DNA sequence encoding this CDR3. The CDR3 DNA is TGTGCCAGCACCAGGTCTAATCAGCCCCAGCATTTT. Protein product: CASTRSNQPQHF. The chain recombines TRBV2 with TRBJ1-5; D gene ambiguous. The V and J ends lost 7 bases and 4 bases respectively, with 8 bases between them. CDR3 size: 12 residues. CDR1 and CDR2 (germline): SNHLY, FYNNEI.

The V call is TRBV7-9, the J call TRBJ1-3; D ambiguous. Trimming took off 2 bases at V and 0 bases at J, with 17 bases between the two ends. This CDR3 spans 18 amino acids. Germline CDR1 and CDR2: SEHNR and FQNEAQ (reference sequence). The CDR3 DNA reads TGTGCCAGCAGCTTACGGGGAGGTGGAGGATACTCTGGAAACACCATATATTTT. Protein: CASSLRGGGGYSGNTIYF.

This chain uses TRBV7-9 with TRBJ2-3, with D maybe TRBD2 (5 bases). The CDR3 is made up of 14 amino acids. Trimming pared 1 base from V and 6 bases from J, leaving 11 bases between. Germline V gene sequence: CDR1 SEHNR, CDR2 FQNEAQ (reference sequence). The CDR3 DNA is TGTGCCAGCAGCTTAGGACGGGGTATTGATACGCAGTATTTT. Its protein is CASSLGRGIDTQYF.

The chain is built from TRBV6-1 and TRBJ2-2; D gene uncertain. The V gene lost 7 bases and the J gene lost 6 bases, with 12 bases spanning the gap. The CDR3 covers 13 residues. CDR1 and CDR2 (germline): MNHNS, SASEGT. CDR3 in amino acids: CASIPLVAGELFF. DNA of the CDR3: TGTGCCAGCATCCCCCTAGTAGCCGGGGAGCTGTTTTTT.

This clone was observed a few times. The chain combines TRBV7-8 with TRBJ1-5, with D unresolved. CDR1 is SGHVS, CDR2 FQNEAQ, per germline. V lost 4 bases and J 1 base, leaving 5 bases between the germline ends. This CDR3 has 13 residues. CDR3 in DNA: TGTGCCAGCAGCTCCCAGAGCAATCAGCCCCAGCATTTT. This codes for CASSSQSNQPQHF.

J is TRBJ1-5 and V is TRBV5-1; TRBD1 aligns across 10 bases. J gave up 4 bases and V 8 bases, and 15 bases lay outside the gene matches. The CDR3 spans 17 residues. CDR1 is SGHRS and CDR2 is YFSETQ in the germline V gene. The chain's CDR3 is CARDAGDRGLWNQPQHF. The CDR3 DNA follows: TGCGCCAGAGATGCTGGGGACAGGGGTTTATGGAATCAGCCCCAGCATTTT.

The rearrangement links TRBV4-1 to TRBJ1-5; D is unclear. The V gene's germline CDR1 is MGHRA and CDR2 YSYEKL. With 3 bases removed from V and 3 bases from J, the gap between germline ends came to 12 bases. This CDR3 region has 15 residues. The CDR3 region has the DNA TGCGCCAGCAGCCAGGACTGGTTGGCCAATCAGCCCCAGCATTTT. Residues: CASSQDWLANQPQHF.

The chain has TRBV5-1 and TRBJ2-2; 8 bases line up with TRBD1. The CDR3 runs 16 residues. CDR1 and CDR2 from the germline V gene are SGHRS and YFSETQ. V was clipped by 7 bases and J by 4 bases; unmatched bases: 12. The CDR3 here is CASADTGQGPTGELFF. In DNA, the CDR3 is TGCGCCAGCGCCGACACCGGACAGGGCCCCACCGGGGAGCTGTTTTTT.

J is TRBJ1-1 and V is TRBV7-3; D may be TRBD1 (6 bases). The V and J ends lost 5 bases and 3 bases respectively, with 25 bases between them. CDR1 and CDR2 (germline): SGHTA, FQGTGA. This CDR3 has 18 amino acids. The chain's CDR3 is CASSLRGWVSPGDTEAFF. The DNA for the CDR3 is TGTGCCAGCAGCCTCAGGGGATGGGTCTCCCCCGGGGACACTGAAGCTTTCTTT.

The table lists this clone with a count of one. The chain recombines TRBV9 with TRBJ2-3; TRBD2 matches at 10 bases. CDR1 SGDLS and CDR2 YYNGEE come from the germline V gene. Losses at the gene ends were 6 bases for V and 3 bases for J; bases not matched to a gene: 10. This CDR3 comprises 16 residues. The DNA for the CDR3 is TGTGCCAGCACCAGAACAAGCGGGAGGGTGACAGATACGCAGTATTTT. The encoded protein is CASTRTSGRVTDTQYF.

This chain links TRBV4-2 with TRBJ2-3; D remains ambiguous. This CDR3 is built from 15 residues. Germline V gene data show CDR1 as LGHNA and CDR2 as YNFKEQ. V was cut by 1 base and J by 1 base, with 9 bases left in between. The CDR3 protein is CASSQGHSGTDTQYF. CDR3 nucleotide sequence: TGTGCCAGCAGCCAAGGACATTCAGGCACAGATACGCAGTATTTT.

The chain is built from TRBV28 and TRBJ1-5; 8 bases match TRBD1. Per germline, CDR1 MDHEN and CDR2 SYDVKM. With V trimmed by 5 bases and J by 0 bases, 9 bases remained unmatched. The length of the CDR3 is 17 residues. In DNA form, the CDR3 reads TGTGCCAGCAGTCCCTCGACAGGGGTCAATAGCAATCAGCCCCAGCATTTT. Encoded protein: CASSPSTGVNSNQPQHF.

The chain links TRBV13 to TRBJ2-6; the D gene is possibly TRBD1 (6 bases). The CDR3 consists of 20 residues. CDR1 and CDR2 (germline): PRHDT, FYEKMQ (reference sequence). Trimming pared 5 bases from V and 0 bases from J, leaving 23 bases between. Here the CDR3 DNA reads TGTGCCAGCAGCGGACGACAGGCTAGGATGATAAGCTCTGGGGCCAACGTCCTGACTTTC. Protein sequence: CASSGRQARMISSGANVLTF.

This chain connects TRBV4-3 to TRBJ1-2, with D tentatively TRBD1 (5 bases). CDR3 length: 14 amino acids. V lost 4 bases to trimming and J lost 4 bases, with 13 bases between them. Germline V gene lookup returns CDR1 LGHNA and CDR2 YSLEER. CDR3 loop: CASSPRESSYGYTF. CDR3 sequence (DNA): TGCGCCAGCAGCCCCAGGGAATCCAGCTATGGCTACACCTTC.

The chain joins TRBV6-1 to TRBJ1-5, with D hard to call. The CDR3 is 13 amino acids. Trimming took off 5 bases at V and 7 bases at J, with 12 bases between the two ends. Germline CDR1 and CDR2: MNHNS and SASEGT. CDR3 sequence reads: CASSRTVGQPQHF. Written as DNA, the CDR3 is TGTGCCAGCAGTCGGACTGTTGGCCAGCCCCAGCATTTT.

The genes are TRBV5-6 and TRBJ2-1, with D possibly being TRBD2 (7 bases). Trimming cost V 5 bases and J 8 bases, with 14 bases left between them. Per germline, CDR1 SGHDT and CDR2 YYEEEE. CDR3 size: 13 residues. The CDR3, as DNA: TGTGCCAGCAGTCGCCGGGGGGCCCATGAGCAGTTCTTC. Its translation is CASSRRGAHEQFF.

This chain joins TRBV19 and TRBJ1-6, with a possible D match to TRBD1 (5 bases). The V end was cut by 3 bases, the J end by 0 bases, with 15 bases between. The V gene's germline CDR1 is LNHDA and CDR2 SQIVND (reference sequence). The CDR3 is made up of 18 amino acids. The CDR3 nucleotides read TGTGCCAGTAGTATGGCGCGGGGGGGGAGCTCCTATAATTCACCCCTCCACTTT. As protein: CASSMARGGSSYNSPLHF.

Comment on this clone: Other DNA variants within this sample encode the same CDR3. This chain's CDR3 is CASSATGNTEAFF. CDR3 sequence (DNA): TGTGCCAGCAGCGCTACAGGGAACACTGAAGCTTTCTTT. The gene calls are TRBV11-1 and TRBJ1-1; D perhaps matches TRBD1 (5 bases). V lost 5 bases and J lost 1, with 8 bases in between. The length of the CDR3 is 13 residues. CDR1 is SGHAT, CDR2 FQDESV, per germline (reference sequence).